The rows below give T cell receptor beta chains drawn from one sample of a study of CXCR3-negative and CXCR3-positive naive CD8 T cells. Using the 5' RACE reads, TCRdb records one entry per CDR3 protein without DNA. This listing includes 140,000 to 150,000 distinct CDR3 sequences. The specimen sequenced was naive CXCR3+ CD8+ T cells from blood. Source of these receptors: a human donor in good health. Some clones in this sample may be carry-over from other donors' samples. Both conserved end residues are part of each CDR3.

TRBJ2-5,TRBV10-3,CAISDTAGTVQETQYF
TRBJ1-5,TRBV6-2/TRBV6-3,CAISVVRNQPQHF
TRBJ2-7,TRBV7-9,CASSLAQGARGDHEQYF
TRBJ2-1,TRBV30,CAWSVGGSNNEQFF
TRBJ2-1,TRBV7-9,CASSPPGQGSYNEQFF
TRBJ1-5,TRBV6-5,CASSSPRGLGQPQHF
TRBJ2-1,TRBV9,CASSPGGPRPNEQFF
TRBJ2-1,TRBV7-9,CASSSGTSGSHEQFF
TRBJ2-4,TRBV7-9,CASSLTSKTSGRAGNIQYF
TRBJ2-1,TRBV5-1,CASSLVGSGLGDNEQFF
TRBJ2-2,TRBV11-3,CASSLPRDSSNIGELFF
TRBJ2-7,TRBV4-3,CASSQERRPTYEQYF
TRBJ1-4,TRBV25-1,CASSDYTEGWEKLFF
TRBJ1-4,TRBV7-9,CASSFQNNEKLFF
TRBJ2-3,TRBV7-2,CASGEGVQGATDTQYF
TRBJ2-7,TRBV9,CASSVVTGSEQYF
TRBJ2-2,TRBV7-9,CASSLGVNTGELFF
TRBJ2-3,TRBV7-9,CASSPTSGEQYF
TRBJ1-4,TRBV20-1,CSAREDRPDGKLFF
TRBJ1-1,TRBV7-9,CASLLLSAEAFF
TRBJ2-3,TRBV29-1,CSVGERGQITDTQYF
TRBJ2-1,TRBV9,CASSTDGSYNEQFF
TRBJ2-1,TRBV29-1,CSVRNWDGNEQFF
TRBJ2-3,TRBV28,CASSLTPAAKTDTQYF
TRBJ2-7,TRBV2,CASSESRASGYEQYF
TRBJ2-5,TRBV14,CASSQLQGALVETQYF
TRBJ2-3,TRBV28,CASSFANTRQGDGANTDTQYF
TRBJ2-7,TRBV20-1,CSAKPGGEQYF
TRBJ1-5,TRBV4-1,CASSQEGSKVQPQHF